One sample yielded the 10 T cell receptor beta chains listed below, sequenced in a study of regulatory T cells in long-lasting Graves disease (dated by TCRdb to about 2021). The method behind the library was multiplex PCR. Sequencing was performed on an Illumina HiSeq 4000. To build TCR beta libraries, CDR3 regions were amplified by Arm-PCR using iRepertoire HTBI primers. TCRdb cleaned the public reads at Q25 with fastp, built clones with MiXCR and kept in-frame beta chains. Entries are consolidated by CDR3 protein sequence, retaining the most common genes and DNA. This sample comprises approximately 400,000 distinct CDR3 sequences, around a quarter of them detected only once. About 26% of the sample lies in the top ten. The time point label here, explained by the study, means: persistent/refractory GD, antithyroid drugs over 5 years with positive TRAb. RNA was extracted from PBMCs in TRIzol for both TCR sequencing and RNA sequencing.

Sequenced here: peripheral blood mononuclear cells (PBMCs), sampled when the disease was refractory, from a patient treated with antithyroid drugs. These receptors were collected from a female donor with Graves disease.

This clonotype was seen a handful of times. This chain joins TRBV6-1 and TRBJ2-7; weak D call: TRBD1 (5 bases). The germline gives CDR1 MNHNS, CDR2 SASEGT. The CDR3 sequence is 17 residues long. V lost 6 bases and J lost 3, with 24 bases in between. This CDR3 reads CASRNSPTRSRDYEQYF. CDR3 in DNA: TGTGCCAGCAGAAACAGCCCGACTCGATCCAGGGACTACGAGCAGTACTTC.

Many counts were recorded for this clonotype. V usage is TRBV28 and J usage is TRBJ2-7; unclear D gene. Trimming took off 2 bases at V and 6 bases at J, with 14 bases between the two ends. Germline CDR1 MDHEN, CDR2 SYDVKM. The CDR3 extends over 14 amino acids. This chain's CDR3 is CASSLVIVASEQYF. The CDR3, as DNA: TGTGCCAGCAGTTTAGTAATCGTGGCCAGCGAGCAGTACTTC.

V usage is TRBV7-8 and J usage is TRBJ1-6; 11 bases fit TRBD1. The CDR3 has 15 residues. The junction had 2 bases not matched to a gene; V was cut back by 0 bases and J by 10 bases. Germline V lookup: CDR1 SGHVS, CDR2 FQNEAQ. CDR3 region: CASSLAGTGGSPLHF. The CDR3 coding sequence is TGTGCCAGCAGCTTAGCTGGGACAGGGGGATCACCCCTCCACTTT.

This clonotype appeared a few times. This CDR3 is CASSQDSLASYEQYF. The CDR3 DNA is TGTGCCAGCAGCCAAGATAGCCTTGCCTCCTACGAGCAGTACTTC. The V call is TRBV3-1, the J call TRBJ2-7; D unclear. The CDR3 extends over 15 amino acids. Looked up from germline, CDR1 is LGHDT and CDR2 is YNNKEL (reference sequence). Trimming cost V 0 bases and J 0 bases, with 9 bases left between them.

This clonotype was found many times. V and J are TRBV6-5 and TRBJ1-1; D unresolved. The CDR3 is made up of 13 amino acids. V was shortened by 1 base and J by 5 bases, with 8 bases between the two germline ends. Germline V gene lookup returns CDR1 MNHEY and CDR2 SVGAGI. CDR3 DNA: TGTGCCAGCAGTTACTGGAGGGCTACTGAAGCTTTCTTT. This encodes CASSYWRATEAFF.

Points on this clonotype: An end of the junction does not agree with germline; a read error may underlie this. The V and J genes are TRBV5-1 and TRBJ2-4, with D tentatively TRBD2 (6 bases). The CDR3 is 11 residues long. The germline gives CDR1 SGHRS, CDR2 YFSETQ. The CDR3 DNA reads TGCGCCAGCAGCGAGGGACTCCAGAAGTTCTTC. This gives the protein CASSEGLQKFF.

The sample holds a few counts of this clonotype. The rearrangement links TRBV6-1 to TRBJ2-7; no reliable D call. TRBJ1-1 explains the end of the DNA better; the J call may be wrong. CDR3 size: 15 residues. Germline values: CDR1 MNHNS, CDR2 SASEGT. CDR3 in amino acids: CASSYAGRLNTEAFF. The CDR3 nucleotides are TGTGCCAGCAGTTACGCCGGCAGATTAAACACTGAAGCTTTCTTT.

With regard to this clonotype: This probably arose from a read error, given a far larger clone one base away. V and J are TRBV10-3 and TRBJ2-5; 14 bases are a match to TRBD2. V trimming: 4 bases; J trimming: 2 bases; junction bases outside the gene matches: 0. There are 15 residues in the CDR3. Germline loops: CDR1 ENHRY, CDR2 SYGVKD. CDR3 nucleotides: TGTGCCATCAGTGGACTAGCGGGAGGGCAAGAGACCCAGTACTTC. It specifies CAISGLAGGQETQYF.

To note about this clonotype: A much larger clonotype is one base distant, so this may be a read error. The chain joins TRBV7-2 to TRBJ1-2; maybe TRBD1 (6 bases). Germline V gives CDR1 SGHTA, CDR2 FQGNSA. Trimming left V 4 bases short and J 8 bases short, with 20 bases between. The CDR3 covers 15 residues. CDR3 residues: CASSYGRGSGWGYTF. CDR3 coding DNA: TGTGCCAGCAGCTATGGCAGGGGATCAGGGTGGGGCTACACCTTC.

In this sample, this clonotype turned up a few times. V and J are TRBV19 and TRBJ1-5; tentatively, D is TRBD1 (6 bases). Trimming stripped 3 bases from V and 5 bases from J, with 14 bases between. From germline, CDR1 is LNHDA and CDR2 SQIVND (reference sequence). The CDR3 contains 15 residues. CDR3 loop: CASSIGGGADQPQHF. CDR3 coding DNA: TGTGCCAGTAGTATCGGGGGCGGGGCCGATCAGCCCCAGCATTTT.